Presented here are 16 T cell receptor beta chains from one specimen sequenced in a study of identifying expanded T cells in peripheral blood. Profiling relied on immunoSEQ multiplex PCR, and the TCRdb table lists in-frame clones only, not all of them. The sample yields 45,000 to 65,000 clones, around 82% seen once. Sample: blood. All receptors come from a person aged 18 to 75 in good health.

The J gene is TRBJ1-1, the V gene TRBV30; D not resolved. This CDR3 has 13 amino acids. Per the germline V gene, CDR1 is GTSNPN and CDR2 is SVGIG (reference sequence). V lost 1 base, J lost 1 base, and 7 bases lay in between. CDR3 region: CAWSEETNTEAFF. The CDR3 nucleotides read TGTGCCTGGAGTGAGGAGACGAACACTGAAGCTTTCTTT.

V usage is TRBV15 and J usage is TRBJ1-1; D is ambiguous. The germline V gene encodes CDR1 LNHNV and CDR2 YYDKDF (reference sequence). The CDR3 consists of 13 residues. The V gene lost 9 bases and the J gene lost 0 bases, with 11 bases spanning the gap. This CDR3 reads CATSPKMNTEAFF. Here the CDR3 DNA reads TGTGCCACTTCTCCCAAGATGAACACTGAAGCTTTCTTT.

The J gene is TRBJ1-2, the V gene TRBV9; no definite D call. Trimming cost V 0 bases and J 0 bases, with 6 bases left between them. The CDR3 is 14 residues long. Per the germline V gene, CDR1 is SGDLS and CDR2 is YYNGEE. CDR3 sequence (DNA): TGTGCCAGCAGCGTAGATCTGGCTAACTATGGCTACACCTTC. This codes for CASSVDLANYGYTF.

The rearrangement links TRBV6-1 to TRBJ2-7; D possibly corresponds to TRBD2 (6 bases). Trimming left V 6 bases short and J 1 base short, with 10 bases between. In germline, CDR1 is MNHNS, CDR2 SASEGT. This CDR3 is built from 13 residues. The CDR3 is CASRGGASYEQYV. Written as DNA, the CDR3 is TGTGCCAGCAGAGGCGGGGCGTCCTACGAGCAGTACGTC.

This clone was detected a few times. This chain uses TRBV5-4 with TRBJ2-1; TRBD2 matches 10 bases. CDR1 SGHNT and CDR2 YYREEE come from the germline V gene (reference sequence). The V segment lost 3 bases and the J segment 1 base; nucleotides outside the gene matches: 4. This CDR3 is built from 16 residues. CDR3 sequence reads: CASSSISGRSYNEQFF. The CDR3 region has the DNA TGTGCCAGCAGCTCTATTAGCGGGAGGTCCTACAATGAGCAGTTCTTC.

The chain is built from TRBV7-8 and TRBJ1-5, with a tentative D call TRBD1 (6 bases). The CDR3 has 22 amino acids. Germline CDR1 SGHVS, CDR2 FQNEAQ. V was pared by 2 bases and J by 0 bases, with 29 bases between. CDR3 DNA sequence: TGTGCCAGCAGCTTAAAGGAGGGGGGAGGGTGGACCTATAAAGATAGCAATCAGCCCCAGCATTTT. Amino acid sequence: CASSLKEGGGWTYKDSNQPQHF. The variable domain in full, with the rest retrieved from reference TRBV7-8 and TRBJ1-5, is GAGVSQSPRYKVAKRGQDVALRCDPISGHVSLFWYQQALGQGPEFLTYFQNEAQLDKSGLPSDRFFAERPEGSVSTLKIQRTQQEDSAVYLCASSLKEGGGWTYKDSNQPQHFGDGTRLSIL.

The rearrangement joins TRBV11-2 to TRBJ1-6; D might be TRBD1 (6 bases). V lost 1 base, J lost 8 bases, and 9 bases lay in between. Germline lookup yields CDR1 SGHAT and CDR2 FQNNGV. This CDR3 has 14 residues. The CDR3 protein is CASSLVGGDSPLHF. The CDR3 nucleotides are TGTGCCAGCAGCTTAGTAGGGGGGGATTCACCCCTCCACTTT. The complete variable domain, with remaining parts taken from reference TRBV11-2 and TRBJ1-6, reads EAGVAQSPRYKIIEKRQSVAFWCNPISGHATLYWYQQILGQGPKLLIQFQNNGVVDDSQLPKDRFSAERLKGVDSTLKIQPAKLEDSAVYLCASSLVGGDSPLHFGNGTRLTVT.

This clone was seen ten or more times. The chain links TRBV5-4 to TRBJ1-4; TRBD1 aligns across 8 bases. V trimming: 4 bases; J trimming: 4 bases; junction bases outside the gene matches: 6. Germline V gene lookup returns CDR1 SGHNT and CDR2 YYREEE (reference sequence). This CDR3 has 15 amino acids. CDR3 bases: TGTGCCAGCAGCAACAACAGGGGGATTAATGAAAAACTGTTTTTT. Translated: CASSNNRGINEKLFF. Variable domain in full (rest from reference TRBV5-4 and TRBJ1-4): ETGVTQSPTHLIKTRGQQVTLRCSSQSGHNTVSWYQQALGQGPQFIFQYYREEENGRGNFPPRFSGLQFPNYSSELNVNALELDDSALYLCASSNNRGINEKLFFGSGTQLSVL.

V and J are TRBV5-1 and TRBJ2-1; D perhaps matches TRBD1 (5 bases). Trimming removed 4 bases from V and 0 bases from J, with 14 bases in between. The CDR3 sequence is 16 residues long. Per germline, CDR1 SGHRS and CDR2 YFSETQ. The CDR3 DNA reads TGCGCCAGCAGCGCCCAGGGCATTGGCTCCTACAATGAGCAGTTCTTC. Protein: CASSAQGIGSYNEQFF.

The rearrangement uses TRBV2 and TRBJ1-2; the D gene is possibly TRBD1 (5 bases). This CDR3 contains 15 residues. The germline V gene has CDR1 SNHLY and CDR2 FYNNEI. Trimming stripped 0 bases from V and 7 bases from J, with 15 bases between. The CDR3 DNA follows: TGTGCCAGCAGTGAAGCGCCCGTAAGGGGATCTGGCTACACCTTC. This sequence encodes CASSEAPVRGSGYTF.

The chain carries TRBV6-5 and TRBJ1-1; no clear D. CDR3 size: 13 residues. Between the trimmed V and J ends, which lost 5 bases and 0 bases, there was a span of 7 bases. The V gene's germline CDR1 is MNHEY and CDR2 SVGAGI. The CDR3 DNA sequence: TGTGCCAGCAGTGCAATGTTGAACACTGAAGCTTTCTTT. As protein: CASSAMLNTEAFF.

In its sample, this clone was seen a few times. This chain links TRBV19 with TRBJ2-7; a weak D match, TRBD2 (7 bases). The CDR3 extends over 14 amino acids. Germline V gene data show CDR1 as LNHDA and CDR2 as SQIVND (reference sequence). The ends were cut back, 10 bases at V and 1 base at J, with 17 bases in the middle. The CDR3 region is CATRGDTFSYEQYF. The CDR3 coding sequence is TGTGCCACCCGGGGGGACACATTTTCCTACGAGCAGTACTTC.

The chain employs TRBV7-9 and TRBJ1-1; D gene unclear. V shed 2 bases and J shed 7 bases, with 8 bases lying between them. This CDR3 has 12 amino acids. Germline V CDR1 and CDR2: SEHNR, FQNEAQ (reference sequence). CDR3 sequence: CASSLLSSEAFF. CDR3 bases: TGTGCCAGCAGCTTACTGAGTAGTGAAGCTTTCTTT.

This clone was observed once. The rearrangement links TRBV6-5 to TRBJ1-2; a possible D gene is TRBD1 (6 bases). CDR1 is MNHEY and CDR2 is SVGAGI in the germline V gene. The CDR3 runs to 14 residues. Trimming left V 6 bases short and J 8 bases short, with 19 bases between. The CDR3: CASSLGAGLSGYTF. CDR3 DNA: TGTGCCAGCAGCCTGGGGGCAGGCCTCTCCGGCTACACCTTC.

V and J are TRBV6-5 and TRBJ1-5, with 8 bases lining up with TRBD1. J lost 9 bases, V lost 5 bases, and 9 bases had no gene match. Germline V gene sequence: CDR1 MNHEY, CDR2 SVGAGI. This CDR3 comprises 14 residues. CDR3 nucleotide sequence: TGTGCCAGCAGTCACACAGGGGGTCGGGGGCCCCAGCATTTT. It is translated as CASSHTGGRGPQHF.

The chain employs TRBV30 and TRBJ2-6, with D possibly matching TRBD1 (5 bases). The CDR3 has 18 amino acids. Per germline, CDR1 GTSNPN and CDR2 SVGIG (reference sequence). Between the trimmed V and J ends, which lost 2 bases and 4 bases, there was a span of 21 bases. CDR3 amino acids: CAWSRYSRAGRGANVLTF. The CDR3 region has the DNA TGTGCCTGGAGTAGGTATAGCAGGGCAGGTCGGGGGGCCAACGTCCTGACTTTC.